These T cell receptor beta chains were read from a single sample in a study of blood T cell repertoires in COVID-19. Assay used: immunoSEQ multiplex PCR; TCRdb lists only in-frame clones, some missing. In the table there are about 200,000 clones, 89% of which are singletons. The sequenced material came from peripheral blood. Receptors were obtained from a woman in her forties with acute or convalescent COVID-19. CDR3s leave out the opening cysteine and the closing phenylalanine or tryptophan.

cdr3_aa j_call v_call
ASSPGTGGPNEQF TRBJ2-1 TRBV18
ASSRIAGSSYNEQF TRBJ2-1 TRBV5-4
ASSPGSGNYGYT TRBJ1-2 TRBV9
ASSEQEQGEAF TRBJ1-1 TRBV10-1
ASSFVVGRGYGYT TRBJ1-2 TRBV5-1
ASSPRTGREETQY TRBJ2-5 TRBV7-6
ASSFSGGFQADTQY TRBJ2-3 TRBV7-6
ALTRKQETQY TRBJ2-5 TRBV3-1/TRBV3-2
ASRGDRETQY TRBJ2-5 TRBV2
ASSLPWTGLSKNIQY TRBJ2-4 TRBV5-5
ASSPRGGMNTEAF TRBJ1-1 TRBV13
ASSGGYGYT TRBJ1-2 TRBV6-6
ASSPLGQAPNTGELF TRBJ2-2 TRBV18
ASSYDRVFSPLH TRBJ1-6 TRBV18
ASSWGPDQPQH TRBJ1-5 TRBV6-5
ASSPWQGGTGELF TRBJ2-2 TRBV18
ASSEYLDQPQH TRBJ1-5 TRBV19
ASSPPAYGELF TRBJ2-2 TRBV19
ASSIVDTYQETQY TRBJ2-5 TRBV19
ASSVGGTTEAF TRBJ1-1 TRBV9
ASSLTSGGSETQY TRBJ2-5 TRBV11-1
ATSGVDFYGYT TRBJ1-2 TRBV24-1
ASSLIRGNTGELF TRBJ2-2 TRBV27
ASSLTGENQPQH TRBJ1-5 TRBV28